Listed below are T cell receptor beta chains from one sample, sequenced in a study of identical twins. TCRdb used MiXCR to reprocess the 5' RACE reads, holding one entry per CDR3 protein. The sample yields around 1.7 million distinct CDR3 sequences, around 33% seen once. Sequences were obtained from cord blood. The receptors here all came from a newborn girl in good health. Both conserved end residues are part of each CDR3. D genes are given only for firm matches. Not every row has a clone size; where given, it reads once, few, many or a size class.

CDR3 protein: CSVVWLAGGPEGNEQFF
CDR3 DNA: TGCAGCGTTGTATGGCTAGCGGGAGGCCCAGAAGGCAATGAGCAGTTCTTC
clone size: few
D gene: TRBD2
J gene: TRBJ2-1
V gene: TRBV29-1

CDR3 protein: CASSQEAQVSDGYTF
CDR3 DNA: TGCGCCAGCAGCCAAGAGGCCCAGGTCTCTGATGGCTACACCTTC
clone size: -
D gene: -
J gene: TRBJ1-2
V gene: TRBV4-1

CDR3 protein: CASSSYGMNTEAFF
CDR3 DNA: TGTGCCAGCAGCTCATACGGAATGAACACTGAAGCTTTCTTT
clone size: -
D gene: -
J gene: TRBJ1-1
V gene: TRBV11-2

CDR3 protein: CAISEEGTKNQPQHF
CDR3 DNA: TGTGCCATCAGTGAAGAGGGGACAAAAAATCAGCCCCAGCATTTT
clone size: -
D gene: -
J gene: TRBJ1-5
V gene: TRBV10-3

CDR3 protein: CASSLDGLAGDEQYF
CDR3 DNA: TGTGCCAGCAGCTTAGACGGTCTAGCGGGAGACGAGCAGTACTTC
clone size: -
D gene: TRBD2
J gene: TRBJ2-7
V gene: TRBV7-2

CDR3 protein: CSVIGGNTEAFF
CDR3 DNA: TGCAGCGTGATAGGGGGGAACACTGAAGCTTTCTTT
clone size: -
D gene: -
J gene: TRBJ1-1
V gene: TRBV29-1

CDR3 protein: CASSDPGQGETQYF
CDR3 DNA: TGTGCCAGCAGTGATCCGGGACAGGGAGAGACCCAGTACTTC
clone size: -
D gene: TRBD1
J gene: TRBJ2-5
V gene: TRBV6-1

CDR3 protein: CASSQVHLLAPAKNIQYF
CDR3 DNA: TGTGCCAGCAGCCAGGTCCATTTACTAGCGCCAGCCAAAAACATTCAGTACTTC
clone size: -
D gene: TRBD2
J gene: TRBJ2-4
V gene: TRBV3-1

CDR3 protein: CASRSGAYLYGYTF
CDR3 DNA: TGTGCCAGTAGATCAGGCGCATACCTCTATGGCTACACCTTC
clone size: once
D gene: -
J gene: TRBJ1-2
V gene: TRBV19

CDR3 protein: CASSQDVGRSRNPKETQYF
CDR3 DNA: TGTGCCAGCAGCCAAGATGTGGGTAGGTCTCGAAATCCGAAAGAGACCCAGTACTTC
clone size: few
D gene: -
J gene: TRBJ2-5
V gene: TRBV14

CDR3 protein: CSVSDTGNYEQYF
CDR3 DNA: TGCAGCGTCTCAGACACAGGGAACTACGAGCAGTACTTC
clone size: -
D gene: -
J gene: TRBJ2-7
V gene: TRBV29-1

CDR3 protein: CAIRDRGRNQPQHF
CDR3 DNA: TGTGCCATCAGGGACAGGGGTCGTAATCAGCCCCAGCATTTT
clone size: -
D gene: TRBD1
J gene: TRBJ1-5
V gene: TRBV10-3

CDR3 protein: CASSQGPAGDVFF
CDR3 DNA: TGTGCCAGCAGCCAAGGCCCAGCGGGGGATGTGTTCTTC
clone size: few
D gene: TRBD2
J gene: TRBJ2-1
V gene: TRBV3-1

CDR3 protein: CASSPSWGLGETQYF
CDR3 DNA: TGTGCCAGCTCACCAAGTTGGGGGCTTGGAGAGACCCAGTACTTC
clone size: -
D gene: -
J gene: TRBJ2-5
V gene: TRBV18

CDR3 protein: CASSLSEPGTNGYTF
CDR3 DNA: TGTGCCAGCAGTTTATCGGAACCAGGGACGAATGGCTACACCTTC
clone size: -
D gene: -
J gene: TRBJ1-2
V gene: TRBV27

CDR3 protein: CASSPSIAGAPVKNIQYF
CDR3 DNA: TGTGCCAGCTCACCATCAATCGCGGGGGCCCCAGTCAAAAACATTCAGTACTTC
clone size: -
D gene: -
J gene: TRBJ2-4
V gene: TRBV18

CDR3 protein: CASSLGDTGNEKLFF
CDR3 DNA: TGTGCCAGCAGCTTAGGGGACACCGGCAATGAAAAACTGTTTTTT
clone size: many
D gene: -
J gene: TRBJ1-4
V gene: TRBV7-9

CDR3 protein: CASSLDRGPPQHF
CDR3 DNA: TGTGCCAGCAGTTTAGACAGGGGGCCGCCCCAGCATTTT
clone size: few
D gene: TRBD1
J gene: TRBJ1-5
V gene: TRBV28

CDR3 protein: CASSSQVVNTEAFF
CDR3 DNA: TGTGCCAGCAGCTCCCAGGTCGTGAACACTGAAGCTTTCTTT
clone size: many
D gene: -
J gene: TRBJ1-1
V gene: TRBV7-2

CDR3 protein: CSGPGGPPDTQYF
CDR3 DNA: TGCAGCGGTCCGGGGGGGCCTCCAGATACGCAGTATTTT
clone size: -
D gene: TRBD2
J gene: TRBJ2-3
V gene: TRBV20-1

CDR3 protein: CASSLQRKNEKLFF
CDR3 DNA: TGCGCCAGCAGCCTACAGAGAAAAAATGAAAAACTGTTTTTT
clone size: few
D gene: -
J gene: TRBJ1-4
V gene: TRBV4-1

CDR3 protein: CAISGGWLTSGRLGVNEQYF
CDR3 DNA: TGTGCCATCAGTGGGGGTTGGTTGACTAGCGGGAGGCTGGGTGTCAATGAGCAGTACTTC
clone size: -
D gene: TRBD2
J gene: TRBJ2-7
V gene: TRBV10-3

CDR3 protein: CASSPDRYGTDTQYF
CDR3 DNA: TGTGCCAGCAGTCCCGACAGGTATGGCACAGATACGCAGTATTTT
clone size: -
D gene: -
J gene: TRBJ2-3
V gene: TRBV6-5

CDR3 protein: CASSAVVSSYNEQFF
CDR3 DNA: TGTGCCAGCAGCGCCGTGGTCAGTTCCTACAATGAGCAGTTCTTC
clone size: few
D gene: -
J gene: TRBJ2-1
V gene: TRBV9

CDR3 protein: CSVWSPKITDTQYF
CDR3 DNA: TGCAGCGTTTGGTCCCCCAAAATCACAGATACGCAGTATTTT
clone size: many
D gene: -
J gene: TRBJ2-3
V gene: TRBV29-1

CDR3 protein: CASSFSGTRGNEKLFF
CDR3 DNA: TGTGCCAGCAGCTTTTCAGGGACCCGGGGTAATGAAAAACTGTTTTTT
clone size: -
D gene: -
J gene: TRBJ1-4
V gene: TRBV7-2

CDR3 protein: CASSADRGAEAFF
CDR3 DNA: TGTGCCAGCAGTGCAGACAGGGGCGCTGAAGCTTTCTTT
clone size: few
D gene: TRBD1
J gene: TRBJ1-1
V gene: TRBV2

CDR3 protein: CASSLPGQGATDTQYF
CDR3 DNA: TGTGCCAGCAGCCTGCCGGGACAGGGGGCTACAGATACGCAGTATTTT
clone size: -
D gene: TRBD1
J gene: TRBJ2-3
V gene: TRBV5-6

CDR3 protein: CASSLAGQHTDEQFF
CDR3 DNA: TGTGCCAGCAGTTTAGCAGGGCAACATACGGATGAGCAGTTCTTC
clone size: many
D gene: -
J gene: TRBJ2-1
V gene: TRBV12-3/TRBV12-4

CDR3 protein: CASSEIRKDQPQHF
CDR3 DNA: TGTGCCAGCAGTGAAATAAGGAAGGATCAGCCCCAGCATTTT
clone size: -
D gene: -
J gene: TRBJ1-5
V gene: TRBV6-1

CDR3 protein: CASKRARGSYEQYF
CDR3 DNA: TGTGCCAGCAAGAGGGCTAGGGGTTCCTACGAGCAGTACTTC
clone size: many
D gene: -
J gene: TRBJ2-7
V gene: TRBV28

CDR3 protein: CASRRTLTGDTDTQYF
CDR3 DNA: TGTGCCAGCAGGAGGACCCTGACAGGGGACACAGATACGCAGTATTTT
clone size: few
D gene: TRBD1
J gene: TRBJ2-3
V gene: TRBV6-6

CDR3 protein: CASRLAGGLEQYF
CDR3 DNA: TGCGCCAGCAGACTAGCGGGGGGACTCGAGCAGTACTTC
clone size: few
D gene: TRBD2
J gene: TRBJ2-7
V gene: TRBV5-1

CDR3 protein: CASSFDVIGYTF
CDR3 DNA: TGTGCCAGCAGTTTCGACGTTATCGGCTACACCTTC
clone size: -
D gene: -
J gene: TRBJ1-2
V gene: TRBV12-3/TRBV12-4

CDR3 protein: CATQPGYSYGYTF
CDR3 DNA: TGTGCCACCCAACCAGGGTACTCCTATGGCTACACCTTC
clone size: -
D gene: -
J gene: TRBJ1-2
V gene: TRBV19

CDR3 protein: CASSPDRGPYEQYF
CDR3 DNA: TGCGCCAGCAGCCCGGACAGGGGTCCTTACGAGCAGTACTTC
clone size: many
D gene: TRBD1
J gene: TRBJ2-7
V gene: TRBV5-1

CDR3 protein: CSARAGGTGANVLTF
CDR3 DNA: TGCAGTGCTAGAGCGGGAGGGACCGGGGCCAACGTCCTGACTTTC
clone size: few
D gene: TRBD2
J gene: TRBJ2-6
V gene: TRBV20-1

CDR3 protein: CASSYGLALYNEQFF
CDR3 DNA: TGTGCCAGCAGTTACGGACTAGCCCTGTACAATGAGCAGTTCTTC
clone size: -
D gene: TRBD2
J gene: TRBJ2-1
V gene: TRBV6-5

CDR3 protein: CAISESGDREKAYEQYF
CDR3 DNA: TGTGCCATCAGTGAGTCGGGGGACAGGGAAAAAGCCTACGAGCAGTACTTC
clone size: few
D gene: TRBD1
J gene: TRBJ2-7
V gene: TRBV10-3

CDR3 protein: CASRMNRVGNQPQHF
CDR3 DNA: TGTGCCAGCAGAATGAACAGGGTCGGGAATCAGCCCCAGCATTTT
clone size: few
D gene: -
J gene: TRBJ1-5
V gene: TRBV27

CDR3 protein: CASSVEASGGPRTGELFF
CDR3 DNA: TGTGCCAGCAGCGTAGAAGCTAGCGGGGGGCCGAGGACCGGGGAGCTGTTTTTT
clone size: -
D gene: TRBD2
J gene: TRBJ2-2
V gene: TRBV9

CDR3 protein: CSAYTGTGSYNEQYF
CDR3 DNA: TGCAGTGCTTATACCGGGACGGGGTCCTACAATGAGCAGTACTTC
clone size: -
D gene: -
J gene: TRBJ2-5
V gene: TRBV20-1

CDR3 protein: CASSPLRLAGGPDTQYF
CDR3 DNA: TGTGCCAGCTCACCACTCCGACTAGCGGGAGGTCCAGATACGCAGTATTTT
clone size: few
D gene: TRBD2
J gene: TRBJ2-3
V gene: TRBV18